This is a list of T cell receptor beta chains from one sample in a study of blood T cells in healthy people across ages. TCRdb reanalysed the 5' RACE reads using MiXCR and keeps one entry per CDR3 protein. The table records 710,000 or so distinct CDR3 sequences, about 24% of them present only once. The sequenced material came from blood. Every receptor here comes from a man in his sixties or seventies in good health. Each CDR3 is given with its conserved first and last residue. D genes are given only for firm matches. Clone size appears in some rows only: once, few, many, or a class for an expanded clone.

NA	few	TRBJ1-5	TRBV5-1	TGCGCCAGCAGCTTGGTTAGGGTCCGCCGTTTGGGTCAGCCCCAGCATTTT	CASSLVRVRRLGQPQHF
TRBD1	NA	TRBJ1-6	TRBV5-1	TGCGCCAGCAGCTGGACAGGCTCCTATAATTCACCCCTCCACTTT	CASSWTGSYNSPLHF
NA	NA	TRBJ2-1	TRBV20-1	TGCAGTGCTGGGTTTAGTGAGCAGTTCTTC	CSAGFSEQFF
NA	NA	TRBJ2-1	TRBV5-1	TGCGCCAGCAGCTTGGGGGGGCCAGGGAATGAGCAGTTCTTC	CASSLGGPGNEQFF
NA	NA	TRBJ2-2	TRBV7-2	TGTGCCAGCAGCTTTCTTGGGGGGGAGCTGTTTTTT	CASSFLGGELFF
NA	many	TRBJ2-5	TRBV7-2	TGTGCCAGCAGCGAGGGAGCGGTGAGGCAAGAGACCCAGTACTTC	CASSEGAVRQETQYF
NA	NA	TRBJ2-3	TRBV7-2	TGTGCCAGCAGCAACCGGGCTCCCCGGGATACGCAGTATTTT	CASSNRAPRDTQYF
NA	few	TRBJ1-6	TRBV19	TGTGCCAGTAGTACATCCAGGGGACAAAATTCACCCCTCCACTTT	CASSTSRGQNSPLHF
NA	NA	TRBJ2-1	TRBV15	TGTGCCACCAGCAGAGATCTAGTCTCCTATGAGCAGTTCTTC	CATSRDLVSYEQFF
NA	NA	TRBJ1-5	TRBV18	TGTGCCAGCTCGCGGGAGGGTAATCAGCCCCAGCATTTT	CASSREGNQPQHF